The present entry profiles one T cell receptor (beta chain) with its context. Its antigen remains unidentified. PCR primers comprised 60 Vbeta and 13 Jbeta primers. Profiling relied on immunoSEQ multiplex PCR, and the TCRdb table lists in-frame clones only, not all of them. The top ten hold about 2.6% of the sample, which has approximately 190,000 clones, roughly 84% seen once. The source of the sample is a study of cytomegalovirus exposure and HLA in healthy donors. Study results and limitations: An analysis done earlier found most TCR beta V segments productive about 87% or about 30% of the time.

Germline lookup yields CDR1 LNHDA and CDR2 SQIVND (reference sequence). The CDR3 totals 14 residues. Trimming stripped 9 bases from V and 0 bases from J, with 14 bases between. The chain carries TRBV19 and TRBJ1-1, with D unresolved. The clonotype was recovered from a woman in her forties or fifties in good health and CMV-seropositive. Sequenced input: PBMCs. CDR3 bases: TGTGCCAGCAGAACTCCGGGGTTGAACACTGAAGCTTTCTTT. Translated: CASRTPGLNTEAFF.